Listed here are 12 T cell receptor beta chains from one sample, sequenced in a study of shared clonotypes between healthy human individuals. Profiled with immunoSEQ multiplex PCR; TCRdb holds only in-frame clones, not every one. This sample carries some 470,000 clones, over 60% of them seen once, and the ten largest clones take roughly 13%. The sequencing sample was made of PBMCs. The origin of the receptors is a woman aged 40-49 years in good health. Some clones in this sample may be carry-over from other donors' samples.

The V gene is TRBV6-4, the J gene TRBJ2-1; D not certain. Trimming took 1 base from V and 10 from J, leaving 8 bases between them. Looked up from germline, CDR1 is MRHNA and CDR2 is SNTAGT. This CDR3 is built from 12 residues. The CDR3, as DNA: TGTGCCAGCAGTGACTTCTCCGGGGAGCAGTTCTTC. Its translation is CASSDFSGEQFF.

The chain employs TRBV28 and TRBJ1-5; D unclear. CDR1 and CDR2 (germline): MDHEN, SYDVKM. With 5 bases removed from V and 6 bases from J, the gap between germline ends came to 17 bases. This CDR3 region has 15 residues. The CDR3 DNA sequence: TGTGCCAGCAGTCCCTACTCGTTGGCCCCTCAGCCCCAGCATTTT. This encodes CASSPYSLAPQPQHF. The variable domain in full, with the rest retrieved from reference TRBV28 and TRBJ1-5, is DVKVTQSSRYLVKRTGEKVFLECVQDMDHENMFWYRQDPGLGLRLIYFSYDVKMKEKGDIPEGYSVSREKKERFSLILESASTNQTSMYLCASSPYSLAPQPQHFGDGTRLSIL.

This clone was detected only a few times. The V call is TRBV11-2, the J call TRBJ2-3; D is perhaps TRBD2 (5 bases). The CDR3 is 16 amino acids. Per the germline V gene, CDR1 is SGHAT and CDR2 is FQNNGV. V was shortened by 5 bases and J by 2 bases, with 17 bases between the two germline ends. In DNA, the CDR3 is TGTGCCAGCAGCCAAAGCGGAGCAGCCCCCACAGATACGCAGTATTTT. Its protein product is CASSQSGAAPTDTQYF.

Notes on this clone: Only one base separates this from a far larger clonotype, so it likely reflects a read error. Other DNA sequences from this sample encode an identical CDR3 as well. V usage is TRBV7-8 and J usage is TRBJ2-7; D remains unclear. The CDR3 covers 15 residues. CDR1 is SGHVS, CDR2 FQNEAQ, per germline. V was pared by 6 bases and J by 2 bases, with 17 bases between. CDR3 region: CASSFLRYSPYEQYF. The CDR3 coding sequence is TGTGCCAGCAGTTTCCTGCGCTACTCACCCTACGAGCAGTACTTC.

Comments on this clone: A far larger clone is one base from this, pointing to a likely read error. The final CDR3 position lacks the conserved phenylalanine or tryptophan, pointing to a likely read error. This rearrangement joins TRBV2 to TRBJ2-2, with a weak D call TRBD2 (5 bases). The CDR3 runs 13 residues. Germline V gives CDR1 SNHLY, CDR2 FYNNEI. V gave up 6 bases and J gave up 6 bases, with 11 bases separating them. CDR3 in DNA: TGTGCCAGCAGCCAACTAGAAGCCGGGGAGCTGTTTCTT. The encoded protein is CASSQLEAGELFL.

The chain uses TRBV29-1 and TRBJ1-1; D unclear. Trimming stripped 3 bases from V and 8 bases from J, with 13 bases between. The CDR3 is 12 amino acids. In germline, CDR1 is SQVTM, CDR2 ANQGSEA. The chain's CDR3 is CSVDKSGIEAFF. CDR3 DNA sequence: TGCAGCGTTGATAAGTCCGGGATAGAAGCTTTCTTT.

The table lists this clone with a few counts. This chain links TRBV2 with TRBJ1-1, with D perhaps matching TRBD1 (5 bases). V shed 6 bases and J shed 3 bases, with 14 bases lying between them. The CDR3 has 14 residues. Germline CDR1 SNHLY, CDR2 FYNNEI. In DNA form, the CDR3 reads TGTGCCAGCAGGGACGAAGGGGAGTACACTGAAGCTTTCTTT. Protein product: CASRDEGEYTEAFF.

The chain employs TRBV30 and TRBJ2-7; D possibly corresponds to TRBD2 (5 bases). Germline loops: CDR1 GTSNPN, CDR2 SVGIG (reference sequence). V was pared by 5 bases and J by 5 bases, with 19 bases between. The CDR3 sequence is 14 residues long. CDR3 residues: CAWGPGLPFDEQYF. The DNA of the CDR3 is TGTGCCTGGGGGCCCGGACTCCCCTTCGACGAGCAGTACTTC.

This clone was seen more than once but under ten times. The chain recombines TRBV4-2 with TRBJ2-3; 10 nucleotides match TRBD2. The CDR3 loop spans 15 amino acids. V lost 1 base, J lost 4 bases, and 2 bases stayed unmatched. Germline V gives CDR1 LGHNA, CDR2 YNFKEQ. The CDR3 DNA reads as TGTGCCAGCAGCCAAGCCCTAGCGGGAGCAGATACGCAGTATTTT. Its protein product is CASSQALAGADTQYF.

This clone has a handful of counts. CDR3 sequence: CASSQEFRSEETQYF. The CDR3, as DNA: TGCGCCAGCAGCCAAGAGTTCCGGAGTGAGGAGACCCAGTACTTC. The rearrangement links TRBV4-1 to TRBJ2-5; no reliable D call. The length of the CDR3 is 15 residues. CDR1 is MGHRA, CDR2 YSYEKL, per germline. Trimming removed 0 bases from V and 5 bases from J, with 13 bases in between.

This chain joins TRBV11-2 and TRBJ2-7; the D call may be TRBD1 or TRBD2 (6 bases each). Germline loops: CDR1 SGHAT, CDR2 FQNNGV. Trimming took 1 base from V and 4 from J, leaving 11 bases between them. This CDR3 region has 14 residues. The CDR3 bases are TGTGCCAGCAGCTTAGGGGGGGCCTTGTACGAGCAGTACTTC. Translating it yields CASSLGGALYEQYF.

The CDR3 reads CASSVESGIFQETQYF. The CDR3 coding sequence is TGTGCCAGCAGCGTAGAAAGCGGGATCTTTCAAGAGACCCAGTACTTC. This chain uses TRBV9 with TRBJ2-5; 7 positions match TRBD2. V lost 0 bases and J lost 2; bases outside the gene matches: 7. The CDR3 runs 16 residues. Germline V gene data show CDR1 as SGDLS and CDR2 as YYNGEE. Full variable domain (missing parts from reference TRBV9 and TRBJ2-5): DSGVTQTPKHLITATGQRVTLRCSPRSGDLSVYWYQQSLDQGLQFLIQYYNGEERAKGNILERFSAQQFPDLHSELNLSSLELGDSALYFCASSVESGIFQETQYFGPGTRLLVL.